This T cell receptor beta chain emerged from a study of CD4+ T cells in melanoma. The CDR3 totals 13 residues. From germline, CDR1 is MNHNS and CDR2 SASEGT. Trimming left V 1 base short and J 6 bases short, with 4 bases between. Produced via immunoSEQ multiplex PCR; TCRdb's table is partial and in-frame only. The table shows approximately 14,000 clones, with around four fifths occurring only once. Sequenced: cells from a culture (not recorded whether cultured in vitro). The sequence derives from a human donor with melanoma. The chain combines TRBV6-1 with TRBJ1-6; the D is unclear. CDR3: CASSEVVNSPLHF. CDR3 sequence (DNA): TGTGCCAGCAGTGAAGTTGTTAATTCACCCCTCCACTTT.